Presented here are 11 T cell receptor beta chains from one specimen sequenced in a study of blood T cell repertoires in COVID-19. Assay used: immunoSEQ multiplex PCR; TCRdb lists only in-frame clones, some missing. The table lists about 41,000 clones, 83% of them singletons, with less than 55% in the top ten. The sequenced material came from peripheral blood. The receptors were sampled from a woman of 80 years or more with active or convalescent COVID-19.

This clone was counted a single time. The genes are TRBV20-1 and TRBJ1-1; possibly TRBD1 for D (5 bases). V gave up 7 bases and J gave up 10 bases, with 7 bases separating them. This CDR3 comprises 8 residues. Looked up from germline, CDR1 is DFQATT and CDR2 is SNEGSKA (reference sequence). Here the CDR3 reads CSGGAAFF. CDR3 bases: TGCAGTGGTGGGGCAGCTTTCTTT.

The V gene is TRBV6-5, the J gene TRBJ1-1; D gene unclear. V lost 6 bases to trimming and J lost 3 bases, with 14 bases between them. CDR3 length equals 14 residues. The germline V gene has CDR1 MNHEY and CDR2 SVGAGI. For the CDR3, the DNA is TGTGCCAGCAGGACGGGAGGGAAAGACACTGAAGCTTTCTTT. This codes for CASRTGGKDTEAFF.

The chain recombines TRBV28 with TRBJ1-4; D remains unclear. The CDR3 sequence is 15 residues long. Trimming pared 3 bases from V and 3 bases from J, leaving 11 bases between. The germline V gene has CDR1 MDHEN and CDR2 SYDVKM. CDR3 amino acids: CASSFGGISNEKLFF. DNA for the CDR3: TGTGCCAGCAGTTTTGGCGGGATCTCTAATGAAAAACTGTTTTTT.

This rearrangement joins TRBV29-1 to TRBJ2-1; TRBD2 matches at 10 bases. Unmatched junction bases numbered 8, after V lost 2 bases and J lost 4 bases. The CDR3 is made up of 16 amino acids. Germline V gene data show CDR1 as SQVTM and CDR2 as ANQGSEA. The CDR3 is CSVESGLATEYNEQFF. CDR3 coding DNA: TGCAGCGTTGAATCGGGACTAGCGACCGAGTACAATGAGCAGTTCTTC.

The rearrangement uses TRBV10-3 and TRBJ2-2; D gene ambiguous. The length of the CDR3 is 12 residues. V was cut by 7 bases and J by 1 base, with 4 bases left in between. Germline V lookup: CDR1 ENHRY, CDR2 SYGVKD. The CDR3 reads CAINGNTGELFF. CDR3 nucleotide sequence: TGTGCCATCAACGGGAACACCGGGGAGCTGTTTTTT.

The chain combines TRBV18 with TRBJ2-7; the match to TRBD2 covers 11 bases. CDR3 length: 15 amino acids. The V gene end was trimmed by 3 bases and the J gene end by 3 bases; junction bases not matched to a gene: 4. In germline, CDR1 is KGHSH, CDR2 LQKENI. The CDR3 here is CASSPGTSGIYEQYF. In DNA, the CDR3 is TGTGCCAGCTCACCTGGGACTAGCGGAATCTACGAGCAGTACTTC. Full variable domain (outside the CDR3, taken from reference TRBV18 and TRBJ2-7): NAGVMQNPRHLVRRRGQEARLRCSPMKGHSHVYWYRQLPEEGLKFMVYLQKENIIDESGMPKERFSAEFPKEGPSILRIQQVVRGDSAAYFCASSPGTSGIYEQYFGPGTRLTVT.

The chain combines TRBV28 with TRBJ1-2; TRBD1 might be the D (5 bases). Germline CDR1 is MDHEN and CDR2 is SYDVKM. CDR3 length: 19 amino acids. V was cut by 5 bases and J by 4 bases, with 29 bases left in between. This CDR3 reads CASSPGSVGGREWAYGYTF. The CDR3 DNA follows: TGTGCCAGCAGTCCCGGATCGGTGGGTGGCAGGGAATGGGCCTATGGCTACACCTTC.

V and J are TRBV5-5 and TRBJ1-2; no firm D call. This CDR3 region has 14 residues. Germline V CDR1 and CDR2: SGHKS, YYEKEE (reference sequence). V lost 0 bases and J lost 2, with 8 bases in between. The CDR3, as DNA: TGTGCCAGCAGCTTGGATTACAGAAACTATGGCTACACCTTC. Amino acid sequence: CASSLDYRNYGYTF.

J is TRBJ2-5 and V is TRBV2, with D maybe TRBD1 (7 bases). There are 13 residues in the CDR3. CDR1 is SNHLY and CDR2 is FYNNEI in the germline V gene. V shed 7 bases and J shed 5 bases, with 14 bases lying between them. CDR3 loop: CASTGGNWETQYF. Written as DNA, the CDR3 is TGTGCCAGCACAGGGGGGAATTGGGAGACCCAGTACTTC.

This chain connects TRBV29-1 to TRBJ1-1, with D tentatively TRBD1 (6 bases). From germline, CDR1 is SQVTM and CDR2 ANQGSEA. CDR3 length equals 15 residues. V lost 3 bases and J 5 bases, leaving 19 bases between the germline ends. CDR3 bases: TGCAGCGTTGAGGAAGTCTTGGGACACCTGACTGAAGCTTTCTTT. Residues: CSVEEVLGHLTEAFF. The variable domain in full, completed from reference TRBV29-1 and TRBJ1-1, reads SAVISQKPSRDICQRGTSLTIQCQVDSQVTMMFWYRQQPGQSLTLIATANQGSEATYESGFVIDKFPISRPNLTFSTLTVSNMSPEDSSIYLCSVEEVLGHLTEAFFGQGTRLTVV.

The chain uses TRBV11-3 and TRBJ1-2; a weak D match, TRBD1 (6 bases). V lost 0 bases and J lost 8, with 16 bases in between. Germline V lookup: CDR1 SGHNT, CDR2 YENEEA. This CDR3 comprises 15 residues. CDR3 loop: CASSLDERGALGYTF. The CDR3 coding sequence is TGTGCCAGCAGCTTAGATGAGCGGGGGGCGCTGGGCTACACCTTC. The whole variable domain, remainder taken from reference TRBV11-3 and TRBJ1-2, is EAGVVQSPRYKIIEKKQPVAFWCNPISGHNTLYWYLQNLGQGPELLIRYENEEAVDDSQLPKDRFSAERLKGVDSTLKIQPAELGDSAVYLCASSLDERGALGYTFGSGTRLTVV.